A single sample gave rise to the 4 T cell receptor beta chains below, sequenced in a study of blood T cell repertoires in COVID-19. Sequencing was performed with immunoSEQ multiplex PCR; in TCRdb, only in-frame clones are kept and a portion is missing. In the table there are 300,000 to 350,000 clones, roughly 88% of which are singletons. The source material was PBMCs or T cells enriched from blood (not recorded which). All receptors come from a man aged 25-45 years who had recovered from COVID-19.

The chain combines TRBV27 with TRBJ2-7, with D possibly being TRBD2 (6 bases). V was clipped by 3 bases and J by 3 bases, with 9 bases between them. The CDR3 is 13 amino acids. CDR1 and CDR2 from the germline V gene are MNHEY and SMNVEV (reference sequence). The CDR3 region has the DNA TGTGCCAGCAGTTTGGGACTTTACTACGAGCAGTACTTC. Translation: CASSLGLYYEQYF.

The CDR3 reads CASSTGQGPYNEQFF. CDR3 DNA sequence: TGTGCCAGTAGTACGGGGCAGGGGCCCTACAATGAGCAGTTCTTC. The chain combines TRBV19 with TRBJ2-1, with TRBD1 as a possible D gene (6 bases). In germline, CDR1 is LNHDA, CDR2 SQIVND (reference sequence). The CDR3 totals 15 residues. V was pared by 4 bases and J by 2 bases, with 12 bases between.

The V gene is TRBV30, the J gene TRBJ1-6, with D hard to call. V lost 5 bases to trimming and J lost 0 bases, with 5 bases between them. CDR1 is GTSNPN and CDR2 is SVGIG in the germline V gene (reference sequence). The CDR3 length is 13 residues. The CDR3: CAWAGSYNSPLHF. As DNA, the CDR3 is TGTGCCTGGGCCGGCTCCTATAATTCACCCCTCCACTTT.

The rearrangement joins TRBV24-1 to TRBJ2-2, with TRBD1 as a possible D gene (6 bases). Per germline, CDR1 KGHDR and CDR2 SFDVKD. This CDR3 has 15 amino acids. Trimming took off 10 bases at V and 0 bases at J, with 14 bases between the two ends. CDR3 sequence: CATSRGTTNTGELFF. Written as DNA, the CDR3 is TGTGCCACTAGCAGGGGAACAACGAACACCGGGGAGCTGTTTTTT.